Listed below are T cell receptor beta chains from one sample, sequenced in a study of blood T cell repertoires in COVID-19. Method: immunoSEQ multiplex PCR; TCRdb's copy keeps in-frame clones and lacks some. Of more than 95,000 clones listed, about 90% are singletons. Material for sequencing was peripheral blood. The receptor set was obtained from a man aged 50 or older in a cohort sampled during active COVID-19. Both conserved end residues are part of each CDR3. A D gene is named only where the DNA matches it firmly. Clone size is shown for a subset of rows, as once, few, many or a class of expanded clone.

>TRBJ2-1|TRBD2|few|TRBV6-5
CASSYRGTSGVGEQFF
TGTGCCAGCAGTTACCGCGGGACTAGCGGGGTAGGTGAGCAGTTCTTC
>TRBJ1-4|TRBD1|NA|TRBV2
CASTAGGGEKLFF
TGTGCCAGCACGGCAGGGGGTGGCGAAAAACTGTTTTTT
>TRBJ1-1|NA|NA|TRBV10-3
CAISEPYGQNTEAFF
TGTGCCATCAGTGAGCCATATGGACAGAACACTGAAGCTTTCTTT
>TRBJ2-1|NA|few|TRBV27
CASSPGSSYNEQFF
TGTGCCAGCAGTCCGGGGAGCTCCTACAATGAGCAGTTCTTC
>TRBJ1-5|TRBD1|NA|TRBV2
CASRAGQGWHQPQHF
TGTGCCAGCAGAGCCGGACAGGGATGGCATCAGCCCCAGCATTTT
>TRBJ2-5|NA|NA|TRBV6-5
CASRPSGGVETQYF
TGTGCCAGCAGGCCCTCAGGCGGGGTGGAGACCCAGTACTTC
>TRBJ1-6|NA|once|TRBV3-1/TRBV3-2
CASSQPGVDSPLHF
TGTGCCAGCAGCCAACCAGGGGTAGATTCACCCCTCCACTTT
>TRBJ1-5|NA|once|TRBV28
CASSLSISGQPQHF
TGTGCCAGCAGTTTGTCAATATCAGGTCAGCCCCAGCATTTT
>TRBJ2-1|TRBD1|NA|TRBV6-2/TRBV6-3
CASSYSTRGHNEQFF
TGTGCCAGCAGTTACTCGACCAGGGGGCATAATGAGCAGTTCTTC
>TRBJ2-5|TRBD1|NA|TRBV5-1
CASSLTPDRGFGQETQYF
TGCGCCAGCAGCTTGACCCCCGACAGGGGGTTTGGGCAAGAGACCCAGTACTTC
>TRBJ1-5|TRBD1|NA|TRBV6-2/TRBV6-3
CASSPLSEGQGGYSNQPQHF
TGTGCCAGCAGCCCTCTTAGCGAGGGACAGGGGGGGTATAGCAATCAGCCCCAGCATTTT
>TRBJ2-5|TRBD2|NA|TRBV9
CASSVGNSGGQETQYF
TGTGCCAGCAGCGTAGGAAATAGCGGGGGGCAAGAGACCCAGTACTTC
>TRBJ2-2|TRBD1|NA|TRBV5-5
CASSRTGSVLAGELFF
TGTGCCAGCAGCCGGACAGGGTCGGTATTGGCCGGGGAGCTGTTTTTT
>TRBJ1-6|TRBD1|once|TRBV29-1
CSVGQDINSPLHF
TGCAGCGTCGGACAGGATATTAATTCACCCCTCCACTTT
>TRBJ2-1|NA|once|TRBV2
CASSGQLKSYNEQFF
TGTGCCAGCAGTGGACAGCTCAAATCCTACAATGAGCAGTTCTTC
>TRBJ1-5|NA|NA|TRBV12-3/TRBV12-4
CASSLARDSKVHF
TGTGCCAGCAGTTTAGCGCGAGACAGCAAGGTCCATTTT
>TRBJ2-3|TRBD1|NA|TRBV5-1
CASSPTGVRRTDTQYF
TGCGCCAGCAGCCCAACAGGGGTACGACGCACAGATACGCAGTATTTT
>TRBJ2-5|TRBD2|NA|TRBV15
CATSRDGAGSGETQYF
TGTGCCACCAGCAGAGATGGAGCGGGATCCGGAGAGACCCAGTACTTC
>TRBJ1-2|NA|NA|TRBV7-8
CASSFQGSYGYTF
TGTGCCAGCAGCTTCCAGGGCAGCTATGGCTACACCTTC
>TRBJ1-1|NA|NA|TRBV27
CASSPIGVNTEAFF
TGTGCCAGCAGTCCTATTGGAGTGAACACTGAAGCTTTCTTT
>TRBJ2-3|TRBD2|NA|TRBV5-4
CASSDPRGGGAARADTQYF
TGTGCCAGCAGCGACCCTCGGGGCGGGGGGGCCGCGAGGGCAGATACGCAGTATTTT
>TRBJ1-3|NA|NA|TRBV18
CASSPQGIGNTIYF
TGTGCCAGCTCACCGCAGGGAATTGGAAACACCATATATTTT
>TRBJ2-7|NA|NA|TRBV5-6
CASSLQEGLYEQYF
TGTGCCAGCAGCTTGCAGGAGGGACTGTACGAGCAGTACTTC
>TRBJ2-5|TRBD1|NA|TRBV6-5
CASREGQGKQETQYF
TGTGCCAGCAGGGAGGGACAGGGGAAACAAGAGACCCAGTACTTC
>TRBJ2-7|NA|NA|TRBV21-1
CASEDYEQYF
TGTGCCAGCGAGGACTACGAGCAGTACTTC
>TRBJ2-1|NA|NA|TRBV19
CASTLEGDRYYNEQFF
TGTGCCAGTACCTTAGAGGGGGACCGCTACTACAATGAGCAGTTCTTC
>TRBJ2-5|NA|NA|TRBV2
CASSERSYQETQYF
TGTGCCAGCAGTGAACGGAGCTACCAAGAGACCCAGTACTTC
>TRBJ2-4|TRBD2|once|TRBV3-1/TRBV3-2
CASSQGASGKNIQYF
TGTGCCAGCAGCCAAGGGGCTAGCGGCAAAAACATTCAGTACTTC
>TRBJ1-1|NA|NA|TRBV5-8
CASSLRVTGGTEAFF
TGTGCCAGCAGCCTGCGCGTGACAGGAGGAACTGAAGCTTTCTTT
>TRBJ1-5|NA|NA|TRBV27
CASSLSGVNQPQHF
TGTGCCAGCAGTTTATCGGGCGTTAATCAGCCCCAGCATTTT
>TRBJ2-7|NA|NA|TRBV4-2
CASSQEKQPPAGYEQYF
TGTGCCAGCAGCCAAGAAAAGCAACCCCCAGCGGGCTACGAGCAGTACTTC
>TRBJ1-1|NA|NA|TRBV3-1/TRBV3-2
CASSQLLGSTEAFF
TGTGCCAGCAGCCAGCTACTCGGGAGCACTGAAGCTTTCTTT
>TRBJ2-3|TRBD2|NA|TRBV2
CASCSTSGGARDTQYF
TGTGCCAGCTGTTCGACTAGCGGGGGGGCACGGGATACGCAGTATTTT
>TRBJ2-1|TRBD1|NA|TRBV7-2
CASSPRGTGSYNEQFF
TGTGCCAGCAGCCCCCGAGGGACAGGTTCCTACAATGAGCAGTTCTTC
>TRBJ1-2|TRBD1|NA|TRBV12-3/TRBV12-4
CASTGTGSNGYTF
TGTGCCAGCACCGGGACAGGGAGCAACGGCTACACCTTC
>TRBJ1-2|NA|NA|TRBV28
CASSASGRGYGYTF
TGTGCCAGCAGTGCGTCGGGTAGGGGGTATGGCTACACCTTC
>TRBJ2-3|NA|NA|TRBV6-1
CASRPGQLTDTQYF
TGTGCCAGCAGACCGGGACAACTCACAGATACGCAGTATTTT
>TRBJ2-1|TRBD2|NA|TRBV9
CASSVRLAGEQFF
TGTGCCAGCAGCGTAAGACTAGCTGGTGAGCAGTTCTTC
>TRBJ1-1|NA|NA|TRBV6-2/TRBV6-3
CASSYPLGQIGPEAFF
TGTGCCAGCAGTTACCCCCTCGGACAGATAGGTCCCGAAGCTTTCTTT
>TRBJ2-3|TRBD2|few|TRBV9
CASTRAGTGDTQYF
TGTGCCAGCACCAGAGCGGGGACCGGAGATACGCAGTATTTT
>TRBJ1-5|NA|NA|TRBV19
CASSRYTDSNQPQHF
TGTGCCAGTTCCAGGTATACAGATAGCAATCAGCCCCAGCATTTT
>TRBJ1-1|TRBD1|few|TRBV5-1
CASSLGDRGLKGGEAFF
TGCGCCAGCAGCTTGGGCGACAGGGGGCTAAAAGGGGGTGAAGCTTTCTTT
>TRBJ1-3|NA|NA|TRBV5-6
CASSLGGGVSGNTIYF
TGTGCCAGCAGCTTGGGAGGGGGTGTCTCTGGAAACACCATATATTTT
>TRBJ1-1|TRBD1|NA|TRBV5-4
CASSLPRRGQGASSTEAFF
TGTGCCAGCAGCTTGCCTCGGAGGGGACAGGGGGCTAGCAGCACTGAAGCTTTCTTT
>TRBJ2-5|TRBD2|NA|TRBV18
CASSPGEGPTQYF
TGTGCCAGCTCACCGGGGGAGGGTCCGACCCAGTACTTC
>TRBJ2-2|TRBD2|NA|TRBV11-3
CASKTGLASGELFF
TGTGCCAGCAAGACGGGACTAGCTTCCGGGGAGCTGTTTTTT
>TRBJ2-7|TRBD2|few|TRBV7-9
CASSPAGGYEQYF
TGTGCCAGCAGCCCAGCGGGGGGCTACGAGCAGTACTTC
>TRBJ2-4|NA|once|TRBV6-1
CASSEVWSGQKEAKNIQYF
TGTGCCAGCAGTGAAGTATGGAGTGGTCAGAAAGAAGCCAAAAACATTCAGTACTTC
>TRBJ2-2|NA|NA|TRBV18
CASSPGATGELFF
TGTGCCAGCTCACCGGGAGCCACCGGGGAGCTGTTTTTT
>TRBJ2-3|NA|once|TRBV19
CASTPGLSTDTQYF
TGTGCCAGTACCCCCGGGTTATCCACAGATACGCAGTATTTT
>TRBJ1-3|TRBD1|NA|TRBV18
CASSPGQGSSGNTIYF
TGTGCCAGCTCACCAGGACAGGGTTCTTCTGGAAACACCATATATTTT
>TRBJ2-2|TRBD2|NA|TRBV7-8
CASILAANTGELFF
TGTGCCAGCATACTAGCGGCGAACACCGGGGAGCTGTTTTTT
>TRBJ1-6|NA|NA|TRBV10-3
CAISESDRSYNSPLHF
TGTGCCATCAGTGAGTCTGACAGAAGCTATAATTCACCCCTCCACTTT
>TRBJ1-4|NA|NA|TRBV6-5
CASSEGSNNEKLFF
TGTGCCAGCAGCGAGGGAAGTAATAATGAAAAACTGTTTTTT
>TRBJ2-1|NA|once|TRBV9
CASSASRSPLGYNEQFF
TGTGCCAGCAGCGCCTCTCGCTCACCGCTAGGCTACAATGAGCAGTTCTTC
>TRBJ1-2|NA|NA|TRBV4-3
CASSQDAGKSPNGYTF
TGCGCCAGCAGCCAAGATGCAGGGAAATCTCCTAATGGCTACACCTTC
>TRBJ2-1|TRBD1|NA|TRBV2
CASLTGDLSYNEQFF
TGTGCCAGTCTCACAGGGGACCTCTCCTACAATGAGCAGTTCTTC